This note documents a single T cell receptor beta chain sequence. This clonotype was counted once. Its antigen target is currently unknown. No much larger clone exists at a distance of one base, and base qualities are not known. A lone read offers only weak evidence. This sample was included in a study of CD8 T cells in Susac syndrome (dated by TCRdb to 2018 to 2020). Looking at the study overall: Whether CD8+ T cell activation and differentiation in Susac syndrome was antigen driven was tested using repertoire sequencing. Summary of the overall study and its limitations: The TCR sequencing and HLA analysis was acknowledged to have included a relatively small number of individuals.

RNA was extracted using the RNeasy kit, and about 0.5 to 1 microgram was reverse transcribed with random hexamers. The immunoSEQ multiplex PCR assay, covering 54 Vbeta and 13 Jbeta segments, was used to amplify TCR beta CDR3 regions. PCR amplification bias was corrected using a synthetic template baseline for primer optimization and computational correction. Turning to the authors' computational methods: Reads were annotated to V, D and J genes per IMGT and analyzed with immunoSEQ Analyzer, keeping only productive sequences. Clonality was calculated as one minus the Shannon entropy normalized by log2 of the number of productive unique sequences. For each patient and control, public and private clones were evaluated among the 100 most prevalent clones. Susac-specific clones were defined as absent from healthy and MS cohorts, 1052 published viral clones and other ImmuneACCESS disease sequences. The raw public reads went through TCRdb reprocessing: fastp at Q25, MiXCR clone calling, in-frame beta chains kept. Rows with one shared CDR3 protein collapse into an entry with the most common genes and DNA. TCRdb, not the authors, supplied the V and J calls. Counted in this sample were around 120,000 distinct CDR3 sequences; approximately 93% of them appeared once. Approximately 0.097% of the sample is taken by the ten largest.

High-throughput TCR beta sequencing profiled peripheral blood CD8+ and CD4+ T cells from healthy donors, Susac syndrome patients and multiple sclerosis patients. Multiple sclerosis controls were treatment-naive patients with stable or active relapsing-remitting disease fulfilling revised McDonald criteria. Bulk CD8+ and CD4+ T cells were purified by magnetic negative isolation, while CD8+ TEMRA cells were enriched using FACS. Blood was drawn into EDTA tubes, processed within 24 hours, and PBMCs were isolated by density gradient centrifugation. PBMCs intended for TCR sequencing were cryopreserved in liquid nitrogen and thawed later in a water bath at 37 degrees C. Purity of sorted or isolated CD4+, CD8+ and CD8+ TEMRA cells was at least 90%. From a lookup of the germline V gene (reference sequence), CDR1 and CDR2 are LNHNV and YYDKDF. V lost 0 bases and J lost 0 bases; the stretch between them is 14 bases long. Inclusive of the bounding cysteine and phenylalanine, the CDR3 is 18 residues long. Here the CDR3 DNA is all that survives: 54 bases in frame from base 1.

The chain was built from TRBV15 and TRBJ1-4, with the D segment identity uncertain. Sequencing was performed on CD4+ T cells from PBMCs. The sequence was obtained from a human donor with multiple sclerosis. CDR3 protein: CATSRDPLGGATNEKLFF. The sequenced DNA is TGTGCCACCAGCAGAGATCCTCTGGGTGGAGCAACTAATGAAAAACTGTTTTTT.